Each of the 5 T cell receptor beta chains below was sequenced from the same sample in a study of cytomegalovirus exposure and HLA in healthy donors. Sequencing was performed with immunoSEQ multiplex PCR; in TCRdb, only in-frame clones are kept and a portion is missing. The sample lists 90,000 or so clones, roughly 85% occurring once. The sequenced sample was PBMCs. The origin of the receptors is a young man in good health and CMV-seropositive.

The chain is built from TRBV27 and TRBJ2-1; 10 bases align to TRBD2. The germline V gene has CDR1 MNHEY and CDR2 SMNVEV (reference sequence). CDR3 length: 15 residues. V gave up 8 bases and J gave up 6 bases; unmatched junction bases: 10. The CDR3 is CASASGSRAANEQFF. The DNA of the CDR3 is TGTGCCAGCGCTAGCGGGAGTCGGGCGGCCAATGAGCAGTTCTTC.

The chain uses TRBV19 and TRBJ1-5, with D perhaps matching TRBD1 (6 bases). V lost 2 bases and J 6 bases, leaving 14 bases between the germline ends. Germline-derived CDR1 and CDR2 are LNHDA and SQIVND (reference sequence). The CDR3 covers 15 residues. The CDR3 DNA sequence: TGTGCCAGTAGTATAAGTTACAGGGAGAGTCAGCCCCAGCATTTT. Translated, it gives CASSISYRESQPQHF.

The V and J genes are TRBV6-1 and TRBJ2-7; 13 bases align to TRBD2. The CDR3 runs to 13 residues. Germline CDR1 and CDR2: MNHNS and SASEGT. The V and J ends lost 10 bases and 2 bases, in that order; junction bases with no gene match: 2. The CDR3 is CAIGTSGTYEQYV. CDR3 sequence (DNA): TGTGCCATCGGGACTAGCGGGACCTACGAGCAGTACGTC.

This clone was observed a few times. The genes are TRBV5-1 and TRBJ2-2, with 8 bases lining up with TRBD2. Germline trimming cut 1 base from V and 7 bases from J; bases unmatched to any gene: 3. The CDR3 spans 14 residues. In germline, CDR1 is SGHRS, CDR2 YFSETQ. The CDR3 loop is CASSLQREGGELFF. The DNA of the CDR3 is TGCGCCAGCAGCTTGCAACGGGAGGGCGGGGAGCTGTTTTTT.

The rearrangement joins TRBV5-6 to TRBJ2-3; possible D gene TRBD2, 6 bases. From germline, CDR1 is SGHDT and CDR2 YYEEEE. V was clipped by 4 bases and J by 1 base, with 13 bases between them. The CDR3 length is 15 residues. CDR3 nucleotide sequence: TGTGCCAGCAGCCCGGCGGCTAGCGGCACAGATACGCAGTATTTT. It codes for CASSPAASGTDTQYF.